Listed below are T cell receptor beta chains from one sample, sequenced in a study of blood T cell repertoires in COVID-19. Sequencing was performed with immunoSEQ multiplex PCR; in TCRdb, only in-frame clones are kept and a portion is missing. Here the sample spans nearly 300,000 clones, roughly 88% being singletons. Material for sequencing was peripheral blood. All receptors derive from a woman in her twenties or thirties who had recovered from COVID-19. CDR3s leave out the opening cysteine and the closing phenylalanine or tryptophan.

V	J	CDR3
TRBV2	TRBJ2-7	ASRFRTSGGPYEQY
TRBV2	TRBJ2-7	ASSGGTGYEQY
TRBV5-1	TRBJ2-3	ASSLPSGGATDTQY
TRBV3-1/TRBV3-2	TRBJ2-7	ASSQAGGEQY
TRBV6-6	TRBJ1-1	ASSYSRNTEAF
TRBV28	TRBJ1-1	ASSSAGRTEAF
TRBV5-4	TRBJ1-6	ASSSGQADSPLH
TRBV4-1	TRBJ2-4	ASSHRTGLAKNIQY
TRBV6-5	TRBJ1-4	ASKSGVGSEKLF
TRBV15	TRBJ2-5	ATSRVRDRGYQETQY
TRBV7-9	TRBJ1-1	ASSFRQGGQTEAF
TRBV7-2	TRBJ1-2	ASSKPTGAIYGYT
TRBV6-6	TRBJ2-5	ASSSSPGTSRETQY
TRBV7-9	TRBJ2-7	ASSFPGQGSSYEQY
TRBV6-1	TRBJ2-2	ASSDRATGELF
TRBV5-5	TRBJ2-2	ASSLSLATTGELF
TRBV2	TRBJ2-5	ASTPVGGGPETQY
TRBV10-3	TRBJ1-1	AISESRIGTPRAEAF
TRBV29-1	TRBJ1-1	SVGGLPGTTEAF
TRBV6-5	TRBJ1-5	ATKEGRADNQPQH
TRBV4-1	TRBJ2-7	ASSQPAGTTSEQY
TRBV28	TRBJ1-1	ASSLWQGRGAAF
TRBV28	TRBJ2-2	ASSLYRGNTGELF
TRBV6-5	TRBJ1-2	ASSYSVRGNYGYT
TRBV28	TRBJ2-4	ASSHPPRLGVKNIQY
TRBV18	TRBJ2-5	ASSPEATLLSETQY
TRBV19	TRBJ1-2	ASSIPLQGYGYT
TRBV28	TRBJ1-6	ASSWTGSSYNSPLH
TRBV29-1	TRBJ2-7	SVLRWGTGSSYEQY
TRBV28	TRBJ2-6	ASSPQGVPSGANVLT
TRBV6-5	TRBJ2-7	ASKTGTGPYEQY
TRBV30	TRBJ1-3	AWSSNTGNTIY
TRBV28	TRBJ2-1	ASSPPLIAGGYNEQF
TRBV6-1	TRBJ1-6	ASSEVGGGNSPLH
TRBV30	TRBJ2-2	AWSVQGAGELF
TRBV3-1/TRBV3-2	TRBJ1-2	ASSRRRDGYT
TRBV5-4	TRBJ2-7	ASSLYVSDEQY
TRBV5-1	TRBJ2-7	ASSLWGTGAEQY
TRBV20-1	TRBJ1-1	SASTDMDEAF
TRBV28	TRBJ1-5	ASGPQPQH
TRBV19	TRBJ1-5	ASTTGVGQGLILSNQPQH
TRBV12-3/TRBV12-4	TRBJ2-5	ASSLLQETQY
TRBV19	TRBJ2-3	ASRERARGGTDTQY
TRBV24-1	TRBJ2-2	ATSVLDRENGELF